The text below deals with one T cell receptor beta chain. Original analysis: Quantification of nucleated cells was approximated via reference gene primer amplification. The protocol was immunoSEQ multiplex PCR, while the TCRdb copy is restricted to in-frame clones and leaves out a portion. D and trimming were read from the DNA, whereas the V and J calls and clone size are those reported in that table. This sample has tens of thousands of clones, with around three quarters found just once. The data originate from a study of blood T cell repertoires in COVID-19. At the level of the study: Samples came from the United States, Italy and Spain, spanning acute and convalescent COVID-19. T cells, B-cell-depleted T cells, or PBMCs provided the cDNA or gDNA that served as material.

This CDR3 region has 14 residues. V lost 0 bases and J 6 bases, leaving 12 bases between the germline ends. Per germline, CDR1 SGDLS and CDR2 YYNGEE. The chain employs TRBV9 and TRBJ1-2; perhaps TRBD1 as D (6 bases). This TCR was recovered from a woman in her seventies with acute or convalescent COVID-19. The sequenced sample was peripheral blood. In nucleotides, the CDR3 is TGTGCCAGCAGCGTAGGAACAGGGTGGGATGGCTACACCTTC. Its translation: CASSVGTGWDGYTF.